This entry lists 3 T cell receptor beta chains sequenced from one sample in a study of identical twins. TCRdb re-analysed the 5' RACE reads in MiXCR, keeping a single row per CDR3 protein. This table holds approximately 220,000 distinct CDR3 sequences, less than 9.5% found once. The sequencing input was memory (CD45RO+) T cells sorted from blood. The source is a young woman in good health.

V is TRBV6-4 and J is TRBJ1-6; 10 bases match TRBD1. Per the germline V gene, CDR1 is MRHNA and CDR2 is SNTAGT. The CDR3 runs to 15 residues. V lost 6 bases and J lost 7; bases outside the gene matches: 6. The CDR3 nucleotides are TGTGCCAGCAGCCGGACAGGGGGTGAGAATTCACCCCTCCACTTT. Protein sequence: CASSRTGGENSPLHF.

The chain uses TRBV20-1 and TRBJ1-1; no clear D. Per the germline V gene, CDR1 is DFQATT and CDR2 is SNEGSKA (reference sequence). This CDR3 spans 13 amino acids. V lost 2 bases to trimming and J lost 5 bases, with 12 bases between them. CDR3: CSARWPGRTEAFF. DNA for the CDR3: TGCAGTGCTAGATGGCCGGGTAGGACTGAAGCTTTCTTT.

V usage is TRBV7-3 and J usage is TRBJ2-3; 7 positions agree with TRBD2. V dropped 4 bases and J dropped 10; count of bases not matched to a gene: 5. Germline V CDR1 and CDR2: SGHTA, FQGTGA. The CDR3 has 12 residues. The CDR3 reads CASSYSGRAQYF. CDR3 DNA: TGTGCCAGCAGCTATAGCGGGCGGGCGCAGTATTTT. The full variable domain, rest sourced from reference TRBV7-3 and TRBJ2-3, is GAGVSQTPSNKVTEKGKYVELRCDPISGHTALYWYRQSLGQGPEFLIYFQGTGAADDSGLPNDRFFAVRPEGSVSTLKIQRTERGDSAVYLCASSYSGRAQYFGPGTRLTVL.